This T cell receptor (beta chain) is from a study of regulatory T cells in long-lasting Graves disease. General observations from the study: There were preferences for TRBV28, TRBJ1-2 and TRBJ2-5 in persistent disease.

From germline, CDR1 is KGHSH and CDR2 LQKENI. The CDR3 spans 14 residues. Trimming cost V 3 bases and J 6 bases, with 14 bases left between them. Arm-PCR of CDR3 regions with iRepertoire HTBI primers generated TCR beta libraries. TCRdb processed the multiplex PCR reads anew with MiXCR; each CDR3 protein has one entry. The table has 300,000 to 350,000 distinct CDR3 sequences, about 20% seen once; the top ten hold just under 30%. The time point here: persistent/refractory GD, antithyroid drugs over 5 years with positive TRAb. With RNA extracted from PBMCs as input, the TCR library was made. Note on this clonotype: The antigen is not known. This may stem from a read error, because a much larger clone lies one nucleotide away.

The TCR sequence derives from a female donor with Graves disease. The rearrangement links TRBV18 to TRBJ1-2; D not resolved. Sequencing was performed on peripheral blood mononuclear cells (PBMCs), taken when the disease was refractory, from a patient treated with antithyroid drugs. In DNA, the CDR3 is TGTGCCAGCTCACCCCTGGGGATCGACCATGGCTACACCTTC. Its protein is CASSPLGIDHGYTF.